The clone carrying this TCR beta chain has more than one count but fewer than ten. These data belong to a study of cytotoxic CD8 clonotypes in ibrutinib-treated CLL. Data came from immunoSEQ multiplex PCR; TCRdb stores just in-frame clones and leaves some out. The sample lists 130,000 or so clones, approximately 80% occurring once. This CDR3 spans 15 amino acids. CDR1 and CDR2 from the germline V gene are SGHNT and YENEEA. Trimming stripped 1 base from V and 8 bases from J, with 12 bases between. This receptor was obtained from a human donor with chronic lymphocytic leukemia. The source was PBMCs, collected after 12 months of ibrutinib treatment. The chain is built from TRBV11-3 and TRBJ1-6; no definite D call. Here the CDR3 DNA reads TGTGCCAGCAGCTTAGGTGTCCGAGCCTATTCACCCCTCCACTTT. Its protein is CASSLGVRAYSPLHF.